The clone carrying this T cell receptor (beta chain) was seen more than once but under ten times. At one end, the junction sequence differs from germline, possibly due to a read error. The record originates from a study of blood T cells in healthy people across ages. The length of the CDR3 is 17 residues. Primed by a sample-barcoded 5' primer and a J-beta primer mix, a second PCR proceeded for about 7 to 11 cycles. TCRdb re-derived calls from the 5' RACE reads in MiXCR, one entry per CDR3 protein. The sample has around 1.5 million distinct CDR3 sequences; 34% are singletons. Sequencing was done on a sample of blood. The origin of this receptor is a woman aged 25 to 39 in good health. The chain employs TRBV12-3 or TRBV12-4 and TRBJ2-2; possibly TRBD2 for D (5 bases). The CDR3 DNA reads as TGTGCCAGCAGTTTGTCGTATGGCCTTTTGAACACCGGGGAGCGGTTTTTT. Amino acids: CASSLSYGLLNTGERFF.